The 9 T cell receptor beta chains presented below share a single source sample, sequenced in a study of T cells in Graves' hyperthyroidism and ophthalmopathy. From RNA transcripts, TCR beta CDR3 regions were amplified. TCR CDR3 regions were first amplified by RT-PCR with HTBI primers. TCRdb redid the calling of the multiplex PCR reads with MiXCR, one entry per CDR3 protein. This sample has 270,000 or so distinct CDR3 sequences, with about 25% found just once. The sequencing sample was made of blood. The receptors originated from a man in his forties with Graves' hyperthyroidism that later progressed to Graves' ophthalmopathy.

There are many counts of this clonotype. This chain connects TRBV6-5 to TRBJ2-6; TRBD1 is a possible D gene (6 bases). The CDR3 runs 16 residues. The V gene lost 4 bases and the J gene lost 3 bases, with 13 bases spanning the gap. Germline loops: CDR1 MNHEY, CDR2 SVGAGI. In DNA, the CDR3 is TGTGCCAGCAGTTTCCTAACAGGGTTTGGGGCCAACGTCCTGACTTTC. Translated: CASSFLTGFGANVLTF.

This clonotype was observed many times. This sequence joins TRBV7-8 and TRBJ2-7; D perhaps matches TRBD2 (6 bases). The CDR3 loop spans 15 amino acids. The ends were cut back, 3 bases at V and 1 base at J, with 13 bases in the middle. Germline V CDR1 and CDR2: SGHVS, FQNEAQ. In DNA, the CDR3 is TGTGCCAGCAGCTTTCCCTTAGGGACTTCCTACGAGCAGTACTTC. The encoded protein is CASSFPLGTSYEQYF.

This clonotype was seen many times. V is TRBV12-3 or TRBV12-4 and J is TRBJ2-2; 14 positions match TRBD2. V shed 6 bases, J shed 4 bases, and the junction held 1 base outside the gene matches. The length of the CDR3 is 15 residues. CDR3 sequence reads: CASSGLAGGTGELFF. The CDR3 DNA follows: TGTGCCAGCAGCGGACTAGCGGGAGGCACCGGGGAGCTGTTTTTT.

The rearrangement joins TRBV6-2 or TRBV6-3 to TRBJ2-7; D might be TRBD2 (5 bases). The germline gives CDR1 MNHEY, CDR2 SVGEGT. The CDR3 spans 14 residues. The V and J ends lost 8 bases and 0 bases respectively, with 14 bases between them. The CDR3 region has the DNA TGTGCCAGCGGAAGCCAGCGGAGCTCCTACGAGCAGTACTTC. As protein: CASGSQRSSYEQYF.

This clonotype has at least ten counts. The chain uses TRBV7-6 and TRBJ2-3; 10 bases are a match to TRBD2. V was pared by 4 bases and J by 2 bases, with 3 bases of the junction left unmatched. The germline V gene encodes CDR1 SGHVS and CDR2 FNYEAQ. This CDR3 has 15 amino acids. As DNA, the CDR3 is TGTGCCAGCAGCTGGACTAGCGGTTTCACAGATACGCAGTATTTT. Translating gives CASSWTSGFTDTQYF.

This clonotype was seen repeatedly, ten times or more. This sequence joins TRBV11-2 and TRBJ1-2; TRBD1 matches at 7 bases. The CDR3 length is 14 residues. Germline V CDR1 and CDR2: SGHAT, FQNNGV. The trim removed 1 base at V and 4 bases at J, leaving 3 bases unmatched. The CDR3, as DNA: TGTGCCAGCAGCTTAGGACAGGGTAGCTATGGCTACACCTTC. Translation gives CASSLGQGSYGYTF. Combining the CDR3 with reference TRBV11-2 and TRBJ1-2 gives the whole variable domain EAGVAQSPRYKIIEKRQSVAFWCNPISGHATLYWYQQILGQGPKLLIQFQNNGVVDDSQLPKDRFSAERLKGVDSTLKIQPAKLEDSAVYLCASSLGQGSYGYTFGSGTRLTVV.

This clonotype was counted ten times or more. CDR3 sequence: CSARGSGSYEQYF. Here the CDR3 DNA reads TGCAGTGCTAGAGGGTCCGGCTCCTACGAGCAGTACTTC. This chain connects TRBV20-1 to TRBJ2-7; D remains unclear. The V gene lost 1 base and the J gene lost 0 bases, with 7 bases spanning the gap. The CDR3 is made up of 13 amino acids. Germline CDR1 reads DFQATT; CDR2 reads SNEGSKA (reference sequence).

The V call is TRBV6-1, the J call TRBJ2-5; D uncertain. Germline V gene sequence: CDR1 MNHNS, CDR2 SASEGT. The CDR3 has 13 amino acids. Between the trimmed V and J ends, which lost 6 bases and 2 bases, there was a span of 10 bases. The CDR3 bases are TGTGCCAGCAGCCTGGGAATGCAAGAGACCCAGTACTTC. As protein: CASSLGMQETQYF.

The rearrangement uses TRBV28 and TRBJ2-5, with unresolved D. Looked up from germline, CDR1 is MDHEN and CDR2 is SYDVKM. The CDR3 runs 13 residues. V lost 4 bases to trimming and J lost 7 bases, with 13 bases between them. CDR3 in DNA: TGTGCCAGCAGTTCAGGACGGGTGGGGACCCAGTACTTC. It is translated as CASSSGRVGTQYF.